This T cell receptor (beta chain) was identified during a study of cytomegalovirus exposure and HLA in healthy donors. CDR1 SNHLY and CDR2 FYNNEI come from the germline V gene. V was trimmed by 6 bases and J by 2 bases, leaving 13 bases between them. This CDR3 region has 14 residues. TCRdb's copy holds only in-frame clones and misses some; the assay was immunoSEQ multiplex PCR. The repertoire holds more than 130,000 clones, with approximately 86% as singletons. A remark on this clone: Its specificity is not known.

The study, taken as a whole, reports: According to the study, some 160 TCR beta chains were cytomegalovirus-associated. In vitro, three CMV-associated chains proved specific for CMV antigens.

Sequencing was performed on PBMCs. This receptor was taken from a woman younger than 35 in good health and CMV-seropositive. V gene TRBV2 combines with J gene TRBJ1-1; D is unclear. CDR3 coding DNA: TGTGCCAGCAGACAAATATCAGGTAACACTGAAGCTTTCTTT. It translates to CASRQISGNTEAFF.